This TCR beta chain was sequenced in a study of CD8+CD57+ T cells in acquired aplastic anemia. CDR3 and TCR beta VDJ profiling relied on genomic DNA as the template. From the reads, TCRdb called clonotypes with MiXCR, one entry per CDR3 protein. Of some 42,000 distinct CDR3 sequences in the sample, 68% were seen once. The CDR3 loop spans 15 amino acids. The ends were cut back, 0 bases at V and 0 bases at J, with 9 bases in the middle. Germline lookup yields CDR1 SGHTA and CDR2 FQGNSA. The genes are TRBV7-2 and TRBJ2-7; D uncertain. This TCR was sampled from a human donor in good health, serving as a control. The sequencing input was sorted CD4+, CD8+, or CD8+CD57+ T cells (not recorded which) from PBMCs. DNA of the CDR3: TGTGCCAGCAGCTTAGCTGGGCTAGGCTCCTACGAGCAGTACTTC. It yields the protein CASSLAGLGSYEQYF.